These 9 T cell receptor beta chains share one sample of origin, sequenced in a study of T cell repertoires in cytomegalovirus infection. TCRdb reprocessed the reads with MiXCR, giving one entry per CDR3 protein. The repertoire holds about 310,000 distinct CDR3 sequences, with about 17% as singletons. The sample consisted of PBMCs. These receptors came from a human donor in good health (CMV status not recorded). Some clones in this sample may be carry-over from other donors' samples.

The CDR3 spells CASSLRVRSTEAFF. The CDR3 bases are TGTGCCAGCAGCTTAAGAGTCAGGAGCACTGAAGCTTTCTTT. This sequence joins TRBV11-1 and TRBJ1-1, with D unclear. The length of the CDR3 is 14 residues. Germline V gene sequence: CDR1 SGHAT, CDR2 FQDESV (reference sequence). V gave up 2 bases and J gave up 4 bases, with 11 bases separating them.

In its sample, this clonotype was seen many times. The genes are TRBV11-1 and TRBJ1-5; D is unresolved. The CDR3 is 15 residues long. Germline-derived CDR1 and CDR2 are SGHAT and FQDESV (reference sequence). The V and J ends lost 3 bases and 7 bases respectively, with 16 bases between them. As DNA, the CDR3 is TGTGCCAGCAGCTTCGGCCGTGCGGGAGAGCAGCCCCAGCATTTT. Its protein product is CASSFGRAGEQPQHF.

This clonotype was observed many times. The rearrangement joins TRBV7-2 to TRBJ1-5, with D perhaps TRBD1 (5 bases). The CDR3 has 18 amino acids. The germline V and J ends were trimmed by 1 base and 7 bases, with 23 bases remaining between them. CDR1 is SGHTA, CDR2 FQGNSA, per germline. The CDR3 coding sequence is TGTGCCAGCAGCTTAGATCTCGGGACGGCCGGTGGTTTGCAGCCCCAGCATTTT. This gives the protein CASSLDLGTAGGLQPQHF.

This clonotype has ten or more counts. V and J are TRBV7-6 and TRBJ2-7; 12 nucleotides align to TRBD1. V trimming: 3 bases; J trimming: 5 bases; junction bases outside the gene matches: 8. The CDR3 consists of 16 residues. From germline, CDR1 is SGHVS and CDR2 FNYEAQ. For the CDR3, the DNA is TGTGCCAGCAGCTTGGGACAGGGGGCTATCGTCGACGAGCAGTACTTC. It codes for CASSLGQGAIVDEQYF. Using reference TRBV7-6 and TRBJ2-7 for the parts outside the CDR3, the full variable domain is GAGVSQSPRYKVTKRGQDVALRCDPISGHVSLYWYRQALGQGPEFLTYFNYEAQQDKSGLPNDRFSAERPEGSISTLTIQRTEQRDSAMYRCASSLGQGAIVDEQYFGPGTRLTVT.

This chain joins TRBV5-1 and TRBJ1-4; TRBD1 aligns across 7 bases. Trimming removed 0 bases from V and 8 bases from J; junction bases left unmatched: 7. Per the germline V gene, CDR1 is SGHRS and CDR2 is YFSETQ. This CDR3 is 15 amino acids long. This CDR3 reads CASSLGGGGYEKLFF. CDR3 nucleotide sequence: TGCGCCAGCAGCTTGGGAGGGGGCGGATACGAAAAACTGTTTTTT.

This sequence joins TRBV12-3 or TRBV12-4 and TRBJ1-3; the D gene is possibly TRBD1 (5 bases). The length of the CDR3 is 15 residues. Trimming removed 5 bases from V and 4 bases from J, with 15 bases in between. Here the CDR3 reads CASSKGTLSGNTIYF. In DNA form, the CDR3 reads TGTGCCAGCAGTAAAGGGACTTTGTCCGGAAACACCATATATTTT.

The CDR3 is CSARTGRNQPQHF. The CDR3 bases are TGCAGTGCTAGAACAGGGCGCAATCAGCCCCAGCATTTT. V gene TRBV20-1 combines with J gene TRBJ1-5, with TRBD1 as a possible D gene (6 bases). Germline assignment: CDR1 DFQATT and CDR2 SNEGSKA (reference sequence). The CDR3 spans 13 residues. V gave up 2 bases and J gave up 2 bases, with 7 bases separating them.

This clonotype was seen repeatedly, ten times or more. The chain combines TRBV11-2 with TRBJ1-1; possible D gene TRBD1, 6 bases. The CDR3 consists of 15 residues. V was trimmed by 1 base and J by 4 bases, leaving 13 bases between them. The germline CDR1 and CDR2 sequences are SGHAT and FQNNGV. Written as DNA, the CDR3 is TGTGCCAGCAGCTTAGGGACAGCGATTGGCACTGAAGCTTTCTTT. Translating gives CASSLGTAIGTEAFF.

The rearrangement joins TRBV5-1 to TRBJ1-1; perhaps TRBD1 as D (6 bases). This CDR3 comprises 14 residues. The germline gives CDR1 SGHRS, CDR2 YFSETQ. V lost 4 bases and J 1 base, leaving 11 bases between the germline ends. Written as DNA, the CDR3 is TGCGCCAGCAGCGTTAAGACAGGGAACACTGAAGCTTTCTTT. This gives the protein CASSVKTGNTEAFF.